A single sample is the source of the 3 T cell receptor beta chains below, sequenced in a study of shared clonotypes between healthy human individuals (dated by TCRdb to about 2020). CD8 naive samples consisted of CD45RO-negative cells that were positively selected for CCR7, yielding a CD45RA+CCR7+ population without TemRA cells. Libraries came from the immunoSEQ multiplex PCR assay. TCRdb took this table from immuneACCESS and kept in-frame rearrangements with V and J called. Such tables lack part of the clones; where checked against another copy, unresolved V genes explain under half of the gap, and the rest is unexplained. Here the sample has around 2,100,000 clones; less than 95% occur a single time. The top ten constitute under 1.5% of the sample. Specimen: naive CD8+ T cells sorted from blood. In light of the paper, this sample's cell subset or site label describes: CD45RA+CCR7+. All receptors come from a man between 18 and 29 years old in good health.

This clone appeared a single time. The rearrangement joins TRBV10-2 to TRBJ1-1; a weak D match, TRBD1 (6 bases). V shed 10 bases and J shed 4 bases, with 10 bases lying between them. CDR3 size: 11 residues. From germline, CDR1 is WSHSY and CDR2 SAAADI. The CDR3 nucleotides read TGCGCCATTCGCAGGGGCACTGAAGCTTTCTTT. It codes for CAIRRGTEAFF.

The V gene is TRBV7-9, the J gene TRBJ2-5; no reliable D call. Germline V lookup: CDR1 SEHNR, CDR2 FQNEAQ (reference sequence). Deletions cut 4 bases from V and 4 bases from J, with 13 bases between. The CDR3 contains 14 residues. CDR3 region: CASSSQAFGETQYF. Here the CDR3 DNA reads TGTGCCAGCAGCTCTCAGGCTTTCGGAGAGACCCAGTACTTC.

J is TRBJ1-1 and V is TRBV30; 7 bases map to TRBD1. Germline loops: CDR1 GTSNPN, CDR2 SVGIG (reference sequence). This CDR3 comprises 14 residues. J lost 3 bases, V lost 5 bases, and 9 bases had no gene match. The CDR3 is CAWDPTGSDTEAFF. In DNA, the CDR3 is TGTGCCTGGGATCCGACAGGGAGCGACACTGAAGCTTTCTTT.